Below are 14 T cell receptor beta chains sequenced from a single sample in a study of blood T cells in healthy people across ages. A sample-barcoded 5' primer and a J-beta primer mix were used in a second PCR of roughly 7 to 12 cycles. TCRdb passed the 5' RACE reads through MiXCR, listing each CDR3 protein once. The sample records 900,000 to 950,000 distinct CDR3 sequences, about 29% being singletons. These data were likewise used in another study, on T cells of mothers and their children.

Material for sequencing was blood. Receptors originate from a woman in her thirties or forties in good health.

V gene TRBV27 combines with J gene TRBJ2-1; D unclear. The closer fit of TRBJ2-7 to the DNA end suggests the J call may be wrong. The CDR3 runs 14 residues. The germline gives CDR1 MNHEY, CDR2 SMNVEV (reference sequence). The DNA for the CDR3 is TGTGCCAGCAGTTCAGGAGATTCTTACAATGAGCAGTACTTC. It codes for CASSSGDSYNEQYF.

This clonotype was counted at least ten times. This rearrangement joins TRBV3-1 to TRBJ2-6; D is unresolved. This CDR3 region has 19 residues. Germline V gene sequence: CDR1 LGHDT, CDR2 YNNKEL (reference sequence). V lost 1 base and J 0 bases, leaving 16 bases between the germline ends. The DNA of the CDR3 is TGTGCCAGCAGCCAAGCCCTCCGGGTTAAGAGCTCTGGGGCCAACGTCCTGACTTTC. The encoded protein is CASSQALRVKSSGANVLTF.

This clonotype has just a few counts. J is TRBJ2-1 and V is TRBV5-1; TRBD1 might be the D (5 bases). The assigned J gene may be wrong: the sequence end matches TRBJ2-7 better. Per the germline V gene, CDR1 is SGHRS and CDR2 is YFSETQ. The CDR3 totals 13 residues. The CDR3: CASRLDTNNEQYF. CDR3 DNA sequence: TGCGCCAGCCGCCTGGACACTAACAATGAGCAGTACTTC.

CDR3 in amino acids: CASSLAPSGGGGEQFF. CDR3 DNA sequence: TGTGCCAGCAGCTTAGCGCCTAGCGGGGGGGGCGGTGAGCAGTTCTTC. The chain couples TRBV7-2 to TRBJ2-1; TRBD2 matches at 12 bases. With 0 bases clipped from V and 9 bases from J, the junction kept 6 bases outside the gene matches. The CDR3 sequence is 16 residues long. Germline V gene data show CDR1 as SGHTA and CDR2 as FQGNSA.

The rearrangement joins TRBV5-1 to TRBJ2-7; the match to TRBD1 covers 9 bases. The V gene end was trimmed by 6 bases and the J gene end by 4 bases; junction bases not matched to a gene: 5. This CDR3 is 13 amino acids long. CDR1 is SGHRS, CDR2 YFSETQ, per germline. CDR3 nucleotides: TGCGCCAGCAAACAGGGGGCGAGGTACGAGCAGTACTTC. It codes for CASKQGARYEQYF.

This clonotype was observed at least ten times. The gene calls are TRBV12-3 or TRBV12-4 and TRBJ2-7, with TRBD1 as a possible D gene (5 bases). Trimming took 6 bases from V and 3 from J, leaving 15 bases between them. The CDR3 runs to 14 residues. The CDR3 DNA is TGTGCCAGCAGCCCAGGGTTCTCACGCTACGAGCAGTACTTC. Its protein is CASSPGFSRYEQYF.

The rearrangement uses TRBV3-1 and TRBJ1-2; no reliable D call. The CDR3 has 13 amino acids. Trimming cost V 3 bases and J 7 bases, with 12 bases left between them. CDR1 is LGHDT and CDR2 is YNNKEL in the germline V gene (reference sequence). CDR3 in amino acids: CASSHRTASGYTF. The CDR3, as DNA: TGTGCCAGCAGCCATCGGACCGCAAGTGGCTACACCTTC.

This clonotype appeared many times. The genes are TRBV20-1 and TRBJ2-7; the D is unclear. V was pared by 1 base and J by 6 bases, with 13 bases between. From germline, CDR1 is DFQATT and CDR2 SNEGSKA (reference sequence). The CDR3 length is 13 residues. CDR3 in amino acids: CSARGQQNREQYF. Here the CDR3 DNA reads TGCAGTGCTAGAGGGCAGCAGAACCGCGAGCAGTACTTC.

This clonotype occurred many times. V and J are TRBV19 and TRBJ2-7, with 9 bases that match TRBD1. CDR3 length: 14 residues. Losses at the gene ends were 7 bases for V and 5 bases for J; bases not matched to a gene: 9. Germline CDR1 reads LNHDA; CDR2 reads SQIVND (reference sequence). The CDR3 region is CASNQPGQGNEQYF. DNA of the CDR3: TGTGCCAGTAACCAGCCGGGACAGGGAAACGAGCAGTACTTC.

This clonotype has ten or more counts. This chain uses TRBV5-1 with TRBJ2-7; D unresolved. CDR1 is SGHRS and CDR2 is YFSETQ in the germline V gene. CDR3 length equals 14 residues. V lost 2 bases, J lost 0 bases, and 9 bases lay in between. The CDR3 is CASSFSRDSYEQYF. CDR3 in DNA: TGCGCCAGCAGCTTTTCTAGGGACTCCTACGAGCAGTACTTC.

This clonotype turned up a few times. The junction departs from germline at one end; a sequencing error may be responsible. CDR3 in amino acids: CATSGDRGLGSPPHF. The CDR3 nucleotides are TGTGCCACCAGCGGCGACAGGGGTCTGGGGTCACCCCCCCACTTT. The gene calls are TRBV15 and TRBJ1-6; 8 bases are shared with TRBD1. The CDR3 extends over 15 amino acids. The germline gives CDR1 LNHNV, CDR2 YYDKDF (reference sequence).

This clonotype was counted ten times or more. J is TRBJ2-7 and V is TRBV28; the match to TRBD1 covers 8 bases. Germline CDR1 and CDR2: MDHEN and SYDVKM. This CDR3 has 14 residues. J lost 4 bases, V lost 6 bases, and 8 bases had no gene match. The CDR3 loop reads CASRSAGTGYEQYF. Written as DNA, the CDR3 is TGTGCCAGCAGGTCGGCCGGGACAGGTTACGAGCAGTACTTC.

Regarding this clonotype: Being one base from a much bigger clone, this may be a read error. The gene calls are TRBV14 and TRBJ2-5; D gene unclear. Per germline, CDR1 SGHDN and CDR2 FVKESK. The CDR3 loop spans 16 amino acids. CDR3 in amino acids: CAGSHHADIYQETQYF. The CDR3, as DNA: TGTGCCGGCAGCCACCACGCCGACATATACCAAGAGACCCAGTACTTC.

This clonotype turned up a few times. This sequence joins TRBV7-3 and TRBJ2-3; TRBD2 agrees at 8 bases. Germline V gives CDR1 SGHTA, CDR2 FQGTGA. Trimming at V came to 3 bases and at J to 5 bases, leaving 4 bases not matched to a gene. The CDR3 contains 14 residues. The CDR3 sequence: CASSFGTRGDTQYF. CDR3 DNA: TGTGCCAGCAGCTTCGGGACTAGGGGAGATACGCAGTATTTT.